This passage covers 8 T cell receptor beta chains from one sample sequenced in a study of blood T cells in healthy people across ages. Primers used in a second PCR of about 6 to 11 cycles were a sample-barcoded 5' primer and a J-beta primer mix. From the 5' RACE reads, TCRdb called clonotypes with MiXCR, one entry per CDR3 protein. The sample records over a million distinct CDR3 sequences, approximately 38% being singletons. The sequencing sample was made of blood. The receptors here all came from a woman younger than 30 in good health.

The chain's CDR3 is CASSFAAYEQYF. The CDR3 region has the DNA TGTGCCAGCAGTTTTGCTGCCTACGAGCAGTACTTC. V and J are TRBV12-3 or TRBV12-4 and TRBJ2-7; no clear D. This CDR3 contains 12 residues. V lost 3 bases, J lost 2 bases, and 5 bases lay in between.

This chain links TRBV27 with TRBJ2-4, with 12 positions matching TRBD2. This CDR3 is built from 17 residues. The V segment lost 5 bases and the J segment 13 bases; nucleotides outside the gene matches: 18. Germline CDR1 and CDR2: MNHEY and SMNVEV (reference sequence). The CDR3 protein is CASSTRTSGDRAWEQYF. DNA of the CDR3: TGTGCCAGCAGTACACGGACTAGCGGGGATCGGGCTTGGGAGCAGTACTTC.

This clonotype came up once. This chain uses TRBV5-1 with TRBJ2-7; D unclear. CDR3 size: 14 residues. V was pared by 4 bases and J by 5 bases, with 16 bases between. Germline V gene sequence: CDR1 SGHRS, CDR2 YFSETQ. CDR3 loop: CASSVAASYHEQYF. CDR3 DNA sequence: TGCGCCAGCAGCGTGGCCGCGAGCTACCACGAGCAGTACTTC.

DNA for the CDR3: TGTGCCAGCAGCCACGGGACAGGTGTCGCAACTAATGAAAAACTGTTTTTT. Translation: CASSHGTGVATNEKLFF. The chain carries TRBV11-1 and TRBJ1-4; 8 bases line up with TRBD1. The ends lost 5 bases at V and 0 bases at J; junction bases unmatched: 8. This CDR3 spans 17 amino acids. Germline loops: CDR1 SGHAT, CDR2 FQDESV (reference sequence).

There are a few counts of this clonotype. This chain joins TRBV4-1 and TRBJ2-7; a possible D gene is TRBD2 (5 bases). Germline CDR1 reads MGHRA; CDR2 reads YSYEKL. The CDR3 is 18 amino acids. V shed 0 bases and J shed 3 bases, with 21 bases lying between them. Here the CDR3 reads CASSQEPPPASSNYEQYF. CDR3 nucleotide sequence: TGCGCCAGCAGCCAAGAACCGCCCCCGGCTAGCTCCAACTACGAGCAGTACTTC.

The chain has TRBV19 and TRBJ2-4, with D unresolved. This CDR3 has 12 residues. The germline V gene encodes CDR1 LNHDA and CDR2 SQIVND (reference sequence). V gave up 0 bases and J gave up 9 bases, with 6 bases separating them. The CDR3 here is CASSIDRGIQYF. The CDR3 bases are TGTGCCAGTAGTATAGATCGAGGCATTCAGTACTTC.

The DNA for the CDR3 is TGTGCCAGCAGTTTGATAGGGACGGCGAGAGGGGACTATGGCTACACCTTC. Protein sequence: CASSLIGTARGDYGYTF. The chain has TRBV28 and TRBJ1-2, with D possibly being TRBD1 (5 bases). Per germline, CDR1 MDHEN and CDR2 SYDVKM. The germline V and J ends were trimmed by 3 bases and 3 bases, with 20 bases remaining between them. The length of the CDR3 is 17 residues.

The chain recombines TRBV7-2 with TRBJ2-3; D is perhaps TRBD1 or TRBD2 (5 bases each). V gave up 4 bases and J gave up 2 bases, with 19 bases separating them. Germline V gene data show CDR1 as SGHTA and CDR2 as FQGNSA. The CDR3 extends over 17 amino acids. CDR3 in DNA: TGTGCCAGCAGCTCCACCCCGGGACCGGGGTACACAGATACGCAGTATTTT. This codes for CASSSTPGPGYTDTQYF.